The 4 T cell receptor beta chains reported below all come from one sample, sequenced in a study of T cells after posttransplantation cyclophosphamide. Generated by immunoSEQ multiplex PCR, the TCRdb table keeps only in-frame clones and is missing some. The profile shows 30,000 or so clones, around 90% of them singletons. The sequenced sample consisted of PBMCs. Receptors originate from a woman between 35 and 50 years old with a blood cancer, CMV-positive, and with a related stem cell donor.

The chain employs TRBV11-3 and TRBJ2-7; 9 nucleotides agree with TRBD1. Germline CDR1 is SGHNT and CDR2 is YENEEA. V lost 5 bases, J lost 2 bases, and 4 bases stayed unmatched. The CDR3 extends over 14 amino acids. DNA of the CDR3: TGTGCCAGCAGCCCCGGGACAGGGCCCTACGAGCAGTACTTC. This translates into CASSPGTGPYEQYF.

CDR3 DNA: TGCGCCAGCAGCCCGAGGGACAGGGAAGTCGAGCAGTACTTC. This encodes CASSPRDREVEQYF. The chain combines TRBV5-1 with TRBJ2-7; 9 nucleotides match TRBD1. Germline values: CDR1 SGHRS, CDR2 YFSETQ. The CDR3 is 14 residues long. V was pared by 4 bases and J by 6 bases, with 8 bases of the junction left unmatched.

J is TRBJ2-7 and V is TRBV5-4; 8 nucleotides agree with TRBD1. With V trimmed by 3 bases and J by 2 bases, 10 bases remained unmatched. The CDR3 runs 16 residues. The germline gives CDR1 SGHNT, CDR2 YYREEE (reference sequence). CDR3 residues: CASSSGQGRDPYEQYF. Here the CDR3 DNA reads TGTGCCAGCAGCTCAGGACAGGGACGAGATCCCTACGAGCAGTACTTC.

The chain combines TRBV2 with TRBJ1-6, with 7 bases aligning to TRBD1. The CDR3 extends over 14 amino acids. With V trimmed by 3 bases and J by 7 bases, 3 bases remained unmatched. Germline lookup yields CDR1 SNHLY and CDR2 FYNNEI. The chain's CDR3 is CASSDPGQNSPLHF. The CDR3, as DNA: TGTGCCAGCAGTGATCCGGGACAGAATTCACCCCTCCACTTT.